Included here is one T cell receptor (beta chain) sequence, with context. The data are from a study of blood T cells in healthy people across ages. This CDR3 spans 13 amino acids. Trimming took 6 bases from V and 4 from J; bases not matched to a gene: 1. Alongside a J-beta primer mix, a sample-barcoded 5' primer served in a second PCR lasting about 7 to 12 cycles. TCRdb re-called the 5' RACE reads through MiXCR, storing one row per CDR3 protein. This repertoire shows fewer than 2 million distinct CDR3 sequences, around 42% found once; its top ten account for under 30%. Sequencing used blood. The chain employs TRBV12-3 or TRBV12-4 and TRBJ1-5; 9 positions agree with TRBD1. The clonotype comes from a human donor in good health. CDR3 coding DNA: TGTGCCAGCAGGACAGGGGGAAATCAGCCCCAGCATTTT. Protein product: CASRTGGNQPQHF.